This T cell receptor beta chain originates from a study of T cells after yellow fever vaccination. Notes on the study in general: Reappearance after the booster was observed for most primary-vaccination clones (roughly 97% CD4, about 90% CD8). A faster peak, day 5 versus 15, was reached by the weaker secondary response. Abundant bulk-derived clonotypes could contaminate FACS-sorted repertoires.

This clonotype showed up just a few times. Antigen: not known. Germline V lookup: CDR1 SGHRS, CDR2 YFSETQ. The CDR3 consists of 12 residues. With 2 bases removed from V and 7 bases from J, the gap between germline ends came to 6 bases. Production of TCR cDNA was by 5'RACE template switching, which also added a universal primer site and UMIs. TCRdb processed the 5' RACE reads anew with MiXCR; each CDR3 protein has one entry. The sample contains approximately 260,000 distinct CDR3 sequences, about 5.2% of which appear only once. The sequence was obtained from a man younger than 30 who received the YFV17D yellow fever vaccine. The sample in question was CD4+ T cells sorted from PBMCs, obtained on the day of the yellow fever booster vaccination. This chain joins TRBV5-1 and TRBJ1-4; TRBD1 might be the D (5 bases). The CDR3 bases are TGCGCCAGCAGCTTTAGGGGTGAAAAACTGTTTTTT. Amino acid sequence: CASSFRGEKLFF.